The next 18 T cell receptor beta chains were all read from a single sample in a study of blood T cells in healthy people across ages. A second 7 to 11 cycle PCR used barcoded and J-beta primers. TCRdb ran MiXCR on the 5' RACE reads and lists one entry per CDR3 protein. The table records 1.5 million to 2 million distinct CDR3 sequences, approximately 28% of them present only once. The material sequenced was blood. The source is a woman aged 25 to 39 in good health.

This clonotype was detected ten times or more. The rearrangement joins TRBV5-1 to TRBJ2-7; maybe TRBD1 (6 bases). CDR3 length: 15 residues. Trimming took 4 bases from V and 5 from J, leaving 19 bases between them. The germline V gene has CDR1 SGHRS and CDR2 YFSETQ. This CDR3 is CASSEQTGSQDEQYF. The CDR3 DNA follows: TGCGCCAGCAGCGAGCAGACAGGTTCCCAGGACGAGCAGTACTTC.

A few counts support this clonotype. One end of the junction fails to match germline, which may point to a read error. The chain links TRBV6-6 to TRBJ2-7; D might be TRBD1 or TRBD2, each matching 5 bases. Germline assignment: CDR1 MNHNY and CDR2 SVGAGI (reference sequence). This CDR3 is 15 amino acids long. CDR3 coding DNA: TGTGCCAGCGGTTACTCCCGGGACGCATCCTACGAGCAGTACTTC. It is translated as CASGYSRDASYEQYF.

This clonotype was counted at least ten times. The chain carries TRBV20-1 and TRBJ2-7; 7 bases are a match to TRBD2. Germline CDR1 is DFQATT and CDR2 is SNEGSKA (reference sequence). The CDR3 runs to 14 residues. The V segment lost 6 bases and the J segment 3 bases; nucleotides outside the gene matches: 11. CDR3 protein: CSASAPGGYYEQYF. CDR3 DNA: TGCAGTGCCAGTGCCCCCGGGGGGTACTACGAGCAGTACTTC.

Points on this clonotype: One junction end disagrees with the germline gene, perhaps due to a read error. The chain employs TRBV11-2 and TRBJ2-1; perhaps TRBD2 as D (6 bases). Germline lookup yields CDR1 SGHAT and CDR2 FQNNGV. The CDR3 runs to 16 residues. The CDR3 nucleotides read TGTGTCAGCAGAAGGGGCGGGGTCGCCTCGGGCAATGAGCAGTTCTTC. It yields the protein CVSRRGGVASGNEQFF.

A few counts support this clonotype. The chain links TRBV7-2 to TRBJ1-1; TRBD1 is a possible D gene (5 bases). This CDR3 has 12 residues. The ends were cut back, 1 base at V and 10 bases at J, with 10 bases in the middle. Germline values: CDR1 SGHTA, CDR2 FQGNSA. For the CDR3, the DNA is TGTGCCAGCAGCTTAGATAAGGGGCGAGCTTTCTTT. This codes for CASSLDKGRAFF. Using reference TRBV7-2 and TRBJ1-1 for the parts outside the CDR3, the full variable domain is GAGVSQSPSNKVTEKGKDVELRCDPISGHTALYWYRQSLGQGLEFLIYFQGNSAPDKSGLPSDRFSAERTGGSVSTLTIQRTQQEDSAVYLCASSLDKGRAFFGQGTRLTVV.

On this clonotype: At one end, the junction sequence differs from germline, possibly due to a read error. V gene TRBV29-1 combines with J gene TRBJ2-2, with D maybe TRBD2 (6 bases). The length of the CDR3 is 12 residues. Germline V gene sequence: CDR1 SQVTM, CDR2 ANQGSEA. Here the CDR3 reads CSVARIGGERFF. DNA of the CDR3: TGCAGCGTTGCCAGGATCGGCGGGGAGCGGTTTTTT.

J is TRBJ2-7 and V is TRBV6-6; D assignment may be TRBD1 or TRBD2 (5 bases each). The length of the CDR3 is 15 residues. V lost 4 bases and J 0 bases, leaving 13 bases between the germline ends. Germline CDR1 reads MNHNY; CDR2 reads SVGAGI (reference sequence). The CDR3 here is CASSSTRDGSYEQYF. The CDR3 coding sequence is TGTGCCAGCAGTTCCACGAGGGACGGCTCCTACGAGCAGTACTTC.

The rearrangement links TRBV12-3 or TRBV12-4 to TRBJ2-7; D is perhaps TRBD1 (6 bases). Trimming shortened V by 4 bases and J by 7 bases, and 11 bases separated the two germline ends. The CDR3 consists of 12 residues. CDR3 amino acids: CASSSTGLEQYF. CDR3 nucleotide sequence: TGTGCCAGCAGTTCCACAGGGTTGGAGCAGTACTTC.

This clonotype was detected many times. The V gene is TRBV20-1, the J gene TRBJ2-5, with TRBD1 identical over 8 bases. J lost 3 bases, V lost 6 bases, and 3 bases had no gene match. The germline gives CDR1 DFQATT, CDR2 SNEGSKA (reference sequence). CDR3 length equals 12 residues. CDR3 coding DNA: TGCAGTGCCACGACAGGGGAAGAGACCCAGTACTTC. Its translation: CSATTGEETQYF.

V is TRBV7-3 and J is TRBJ2-4; D perhaps matches TRBD2 (7 bases). This CDR3 contains 16 residues. Trimming stripped 2 bases from V and 8 bases from J, with 19 bases between. Germline values: CDR1 SGHTA, CDR2 FQGTGA. Here the CDR3 reads CASSLGRGAFWYIQYF. CDR3 DNA sequence: TGTGCCAGCAGCTTAGGCCGGGGGGCCTTTTGGTACATTCAGTACTTC. The whole variable domain, remainder taken from reference TRBV7-3 and TRBJ2-4, is GAGVSQTPSNKVTEKGKYVELRCDPISGHTALYWYRQSLGQGPEFLIYFQGTGAADDSGLPNDRFFAVRPEGSVSTLKIQRTERGDSAVYLCASSLGRGAFWYIQYFGAGTRLSVL.

V usage is TRBV7-9 and J usage is TRBJ2-7, with 13 bases lining up with TRBD2. The CDR3 extends over 17 amino acids. Trimming at V came to 5 bases and at J to 5 bases, leaving 12 bases not matched to a gene. Germline V gene lookup returns CDR1 SEHNR and CDR2 FQNEAQ (reference sequence). Here the CDR3 reads CASSTEWGTSGIDEQYF. The DNA of the CDR3 is TGTGCCAGCAGCACCGAATGGGGGACTAGCGGGATTGACGAGCAGTACTTC. Combining the CDR3 with reference TRBV7-9 and TRBJ2-7 gives the whole variable domain DTGVSQNPRHKITKRGQNVTFRCDPISEHNRLYWYRQTLGQGPEFLTYFQNEAQLEKSRLLSDRFSAERPKGSFSTLEIQRTEQGDSAMYLCASSTEWGTSGIDEQYFGPGTRLTVT.

J is TRBJ1-5 and V is TRBV12-3 or TRBV12-4; 8 bases map to TRBD1. Trimming at V came to 8 bases and at J to 8 bases, leaving 8 bases not matched to a gene. The CDR3 length is 13 residues. CDR3 nucleotides: TGTGCCAGCTGCAGGGGGCAAGGTAAGCCCCAGCATTTT. Protein: CASCRGQGKPQHF.

In this sample, this clonotype turned up a few times. The V gene is TRBV20-1, the J gene TRBJ2-2, with 10 bases matching TRBD2. CDR3 size: 16 residues. With 0 bases clipped from V and 6 bases from J, the junction kept 7 bases outside the gene matches. CDR1 DFQATT and CDR2 SNEGSKA come from the germline V gene (reference sequence). The CDR3 is CSARDSSSGSSGELFF. The CDR3 DNA follows: TGCAGTGCTAGAGATTCTTCTAGCGGGAGCTCCGGGGAGCTGTTTTTT.

V and J are TRBV5-1 and TRBJ1-1; 7 nucleotides agree with TRBD1. V lost 2 bases, J lost 6 bases, and 10 bases stayed unmatched. Germline values: CDR1 SGHRS, CDR2 YFSETQ. The length of the CDR3 is 15 residues. CDR3 in amino acids: CASSFLIEQGSEAFF. The CDR3 coding sequence is TGCGCCAGCAGCTTTCTTATTGAACAGGGGTCTGAAGCTTTCTTT.

J is TRBJ1-2 and V is TRBV2, with 8 positions matching TRBD1. V dropped 8 bases and J dropped 9; count of bases not matched to a gene: 11. CDR3 length: 13 amino acids. CDR1 and CDR2 from the germline V gene are SNHLY and FYNNEI. CDR3 amino acids: CASYLTGVTSYTF. CDR3 nucleotide sequence: TGTGCCAGCTATCTGACAGGGGTTACTAGCTACACCTTC.

In this sample, this clonotype turned up a few times. The chain has TRBV7-2 and TRBJ2-1; 8 nucleotides align to TRBD2. The trim removed 1 base at V and 3 bases at J, leaving 2 bases unmatched. There are 15 residues in the CDR3. The germline CDR1 and CDR2 sequences are SGHTA and FQGNSA. The CDR3 nucleotides read TGTGCCAGCAGCTTAGGACTAGCGATCTACAATGAGCAGTTCTTC. It encodes CASSLGLAIYNEQFF.

J is TRBJ2-1 and V is TRBV7-9, with D possibly being TRBD2 (6 bases). The ends were cut back, 5 bases at V and 4 bases at J, with 9 bases in the middle. The germline V gene has CDR1 SEHNR and CDR2 FQNEAQ (reference sequence). The CDR3 is 13 residues long. The CDR3 nucleotides read TGTGCCAGCAGCCCCCTAGCGTACAATGAGCAGTTCTTC. Its protein is CASSPLAYNEQFF. Filled out from reference TRBV7-9 and TRBJ2-1, the complete variable domain reads DTGVSQNPRHKITKRGQNVTFRCDPISEHNRLYWYRQTLGQGPEFLTYFQNEAQLEKSRLLSDRFSAERPKGSFSTLEIQRTEQGDSAMYLCASSPLAYNEQFFGPGTRLTVL.

This chain links TRBV25-1 with TRBJ1-5; tentative D call: TRBD1 (5 bases). Germline CDR1 and CDR2: MGHDK and SYGVNS. This CDR3 contains 14 residues. The ends were cut back, 4 bases at V and 4 bases at J, with 11 bases in the middle. This CDR3 reads CASSAGPGNQPQHF. The CDR3, as DNA: TGTGCCAGCAGTGCGGGGCCGGGGAATCAGCCCCAGCATTTT.